The clone carrying this T cell receptor (beta chain) has a single count. Its matching antigen is unknown. These data come from a study of cytomegalovirus exposure and HLA in healthy donors. Assay: immunoSEQ multiplex PCR; the TCRdb copy retains only in-frame clones and omits some. Of roughly 150,000 clones listed, 85% to 90% are singletons. Study results and limitations: Subsequent analysis showed first-cohort TCR clusters tending to co-occur in about 110 validation repertoires. The study listed approximately 170 cytomegalovirus-associated TCR beta chains.

CDR3 length: 13 residues. V was shortened by 7 bases and J by 9 bases, with 16 bases between the two germline ends. The V gene's germline CDR1 is MNHEY and CDR2 SMNVEV (reference sequence). Sequencing was performed on PBMCs. The TCR comes from a woman under 30 in good health and CMV-seropositive. The V call is TRBV27, the J call TRBJ2-4; possible D gene TRBD1, 5 bases. The CDR3 DNA reads as TGTGCCAGCACAGGGTCGGTGGAAGGCATTCAGTACTTC. This sequence encodes CASTGSVEGIQYF.